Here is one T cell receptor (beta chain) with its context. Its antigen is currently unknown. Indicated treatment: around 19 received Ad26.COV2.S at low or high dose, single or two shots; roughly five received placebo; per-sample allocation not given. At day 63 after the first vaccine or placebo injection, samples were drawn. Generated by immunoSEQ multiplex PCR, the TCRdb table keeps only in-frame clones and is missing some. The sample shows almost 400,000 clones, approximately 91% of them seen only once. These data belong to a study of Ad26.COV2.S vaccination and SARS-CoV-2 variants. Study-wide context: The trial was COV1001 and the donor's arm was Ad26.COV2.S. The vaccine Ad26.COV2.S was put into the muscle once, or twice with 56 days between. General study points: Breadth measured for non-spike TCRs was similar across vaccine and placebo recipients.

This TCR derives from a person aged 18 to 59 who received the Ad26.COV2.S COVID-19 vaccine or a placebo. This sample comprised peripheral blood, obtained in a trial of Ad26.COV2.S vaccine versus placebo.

The CDR3 region has the DNA TGTGCCAGCAGAACAGGGTCGGGCACAGATACGCAGTATTTT. As protein: CASRTGSGTDTQYF. The rearrangement uses TRBV27 and TRBJ2-3; D possibly corresponds to TRBD1 (6 bases). Germline loops: CDR1 MNHEY, CDR2 SMNVEV (reference sequence). The CDR3 is 14 amino acids. V dropped 6 bases and J dropped 1 base, with 11 bases sitting between them.